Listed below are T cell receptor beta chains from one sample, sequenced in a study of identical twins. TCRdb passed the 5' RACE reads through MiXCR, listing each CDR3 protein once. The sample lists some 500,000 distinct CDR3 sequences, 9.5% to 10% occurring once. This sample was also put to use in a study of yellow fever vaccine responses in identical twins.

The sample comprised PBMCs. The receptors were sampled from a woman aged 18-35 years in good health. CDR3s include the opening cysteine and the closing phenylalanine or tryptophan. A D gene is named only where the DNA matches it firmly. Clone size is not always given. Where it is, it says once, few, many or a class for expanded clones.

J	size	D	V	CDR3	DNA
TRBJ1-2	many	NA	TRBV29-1	CSVEGLNPGYTF	TGCAGCGTTGAAGGACTGAACCCTGGCTACACCTTC
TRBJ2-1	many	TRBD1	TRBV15	CATGTGDLYNEQFF	TGTGCCACCGGGACAGGGGACCTCTACAATGAGCAGTTCTTC
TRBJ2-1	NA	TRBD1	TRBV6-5	CASSYFRTGGVEQFF	TGTGCCAGCAGTTACTTTAGGACAGGGGGCGTTGAGCAGTTCTTC
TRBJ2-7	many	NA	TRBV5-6	CASSLAQAHEQYF	TGTGCCAGCAGCTTGGCTCAAGCCCACGAGCAGTACTTC
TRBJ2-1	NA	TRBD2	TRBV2	CASSKTSGTFSEQFF	TGTGCCAGCAGCAAGACTAGCGGGACTTTTAGTGAGCAGTTCTTC
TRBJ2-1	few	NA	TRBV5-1	CASSSGLAPDNEQFF	TGCGCCAGCAGCTCGGGCCTGGCCCCGGACAATGAGCAGTTCTTC
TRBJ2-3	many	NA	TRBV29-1	CSVFRTTDTQYF	TGCAGCGTTTTCAGGACCACAGATACGCAGTATTTT
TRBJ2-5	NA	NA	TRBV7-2	CASSLAGTTETQYF	TGTGCCAGCAGCTTAGCGGGCACTACAGAGACCCAGTACTTC
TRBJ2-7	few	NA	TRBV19	CASSIVGPSYEQYF	TGTGCCAGTAGTATAGTGGGTCCCTCCTACGAGCAGTACTTC
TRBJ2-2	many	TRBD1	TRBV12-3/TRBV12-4	CASSLGQGAGELFF	TGTGCCAGCAGCCTCGGACAGGGGGCCGGGGAGCTGTTTTTT
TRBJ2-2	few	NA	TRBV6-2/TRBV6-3	CASSYSRSTNTGELFF	TGTGCCAGCAGTTACTCGCGGAGCACGAACACCGGGGAGCTGTTTTTT
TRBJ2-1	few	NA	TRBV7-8	CASSLVSTHEQFF	TGTGCCAGCAGCTTAGTTTCTACCCATGAGCAGTTCTTC
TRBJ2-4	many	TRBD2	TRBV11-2	CASSLGASGGAEAKNIQYF	TGTGCCAGCAGCTTAGGGGCTAGCGGGGGGGCGGAAGCCAAAAACATTCAGTACTTC
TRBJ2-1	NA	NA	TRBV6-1	CASSYLPIEAGQFF	TGTGCCAGCAGTTACCTCCCTATAGAGGCGGGGCAGTTCTTC
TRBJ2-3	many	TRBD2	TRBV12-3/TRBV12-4	CASMVGLADTDTQYF	TGTGCCAGCATGGTGGGACTAGCGGACACAGATACGCAGTATTTT
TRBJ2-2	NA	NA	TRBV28	CASSLLGGTNTGELFF	TGTGCCAGCAGTTTATTGGGCGGAACGAACACCGGGGAGCTGTTTTTT
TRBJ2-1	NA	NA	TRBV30	CAWSVGGGNEQFF	TGTGCCTGGAGTGTAGGAGGGGGTAATGAGCAGTTCTTC
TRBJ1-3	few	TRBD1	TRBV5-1	CASSSVTGSSGNTIYF	TGCGCCAGCAGCTCGGTGACAGGGAGCTCTGGAAACACCATATATTTT
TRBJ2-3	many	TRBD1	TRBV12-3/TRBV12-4	CASRRTGEADTQYF	TGTGCCAGCAGGCGGACAGGTGAAGCAGATACGCAGTATTTT
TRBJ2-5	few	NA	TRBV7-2	CASSRSNLETQYF	TGTGCCAGCAGCCGCTCAAATTTAGAGACCCAGTACTTC
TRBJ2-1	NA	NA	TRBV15	CATSLWTLGDMDEQFF	TGTGCCACCAGCCTCTGGACCTTGGGGGACATGGATGAGCAGTTCTTC
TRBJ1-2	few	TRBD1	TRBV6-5	CASSLTRGQGYGYTF	TGTGCCAGCAGCTTAACCCGGGGACAGGGATATGGCTACACCTTC
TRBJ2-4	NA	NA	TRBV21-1	CAVRQTLAKNIQYF	TGTGCCGTCAGACAGACCCTAGCCAAAAACATTCAGTACTTC
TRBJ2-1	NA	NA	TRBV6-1	CASSPPLGQGGPNEQFF	TGTGCCAGCAGTCCGCCCTTGGGGCAGGGGGGGCCTAATGAGCAGTTCTTC
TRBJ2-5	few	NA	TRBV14	CASSLTGSGETQYF	TGTGCCAGCAGCCTTACGGGAAGTGGGGAGACCCAGTACTTC
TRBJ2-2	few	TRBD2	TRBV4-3	CASSQEGLAGVPGELFF	TGCGCCAGCAGCCAAGAGGGACTAGCGGGAGTCCCCGGGGAGCTGTTTTTT
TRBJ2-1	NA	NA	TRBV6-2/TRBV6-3	CASRTASSYNEQFF	TGTGCCAGCCGGACGGCTAGCTCCTACAATGAGCAGTTCTTC
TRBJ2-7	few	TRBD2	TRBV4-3	CASSQDRAGVGWEQYF	TGCGCCAGCAGCCAAGATCGCGCGGGAGTAGGTTGGGAGCAGTACTTC
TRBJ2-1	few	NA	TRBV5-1	CASSPRAGARNEQFF	TGCGCCAGCAGCCCGAGGGCCGGGGCTAGGAATGAGCAGTTCTTC
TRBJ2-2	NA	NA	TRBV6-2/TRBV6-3	CASILPGELFF	TGTGCCAGCATTCTTCCCGGGGAGCTGTTTTTT
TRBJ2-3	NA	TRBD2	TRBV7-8	CASSLERTSGWLSTDTQYF	TGTGCCAGCAGCTTAGAGAGGACTAGCGGGTGGCTTAGCACAGATACGCAGTATTTT
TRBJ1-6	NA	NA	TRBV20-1	CSARDLVSPLHF	TGCAGTGCTAGAGATTTGGTTTCACCCCTCCACTTT
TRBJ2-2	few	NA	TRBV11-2	CASSQDWTNTGELFF	TGTGCCAGCAGCCAGGACTGGACGAACACCGGGGAGCTGTTTTTT
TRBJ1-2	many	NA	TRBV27	CASSRLWYDFYGYTF	TGTGCCAGCAGTCGCTTGTGGTATGACTTCTATGGCTACACCTTC
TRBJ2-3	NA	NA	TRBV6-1	CASLSSGTDTQYF	TGTGCCAGCCTATCCTCCGGCACAGATACGCAGTATTTT
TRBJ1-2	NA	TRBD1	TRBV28	CASKGGANYGYTF	TGTGCCAGCAAAGGGGGCGCTAACTATGGCTACACCTTC
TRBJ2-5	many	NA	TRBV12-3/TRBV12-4	CASSLRGAGETQYF	TGTGCCAGCAGTTTAAGGGGCGCAGGGGAGACCCAGTACTTC
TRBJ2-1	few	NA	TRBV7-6	CASSPLGGQSSYNEQFF	TGTGCCAGCAGCCCCCTGGGGGGACAGAGCTCCTACAATGAGCAGTTCTTC
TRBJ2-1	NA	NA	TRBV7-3	CASSLTSDRNEQFF	TGTGCCAGCAGCTTAACGTCCGATAGAAATGAGCAGTTCTTC
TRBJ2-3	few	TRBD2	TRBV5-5	CASSLGIPGGPTDTQYF	TGTGCCAGCAGCTTGGGAATACCGGGGGGGCCGACAGATACGCAGTATTTT
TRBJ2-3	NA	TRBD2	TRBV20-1	CSARGALAGRADTQYF	TGCAGTGCTAGAGGGGCTCTAGCGGGTCGAGCAGATACGCAGTATTTT
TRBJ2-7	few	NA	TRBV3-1	CASSQDLGVSSYEQYF	TGTGCCAGCAGCCAAGATTTGGGCGTTTCGAGCTACGAGCAGTACTTC
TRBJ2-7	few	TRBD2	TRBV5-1	CASSLSVAGGLNEQYF	TGCGCCAGCAGCTTGTCGGTAGCGGGAGGGCTCAACGAGCAGTACTTC
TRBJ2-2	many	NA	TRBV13	CASRLSLPNTGELFF	TGTGCCAGCAGATTATCGTTGCCGAACACCGGGGAGCTGTTTTTT
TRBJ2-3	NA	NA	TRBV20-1	CSATPAQQGLDTQYF	TGCAGTGCTACGCCCGCGCAGCAAGGATTAGATACGCAGTATTTT
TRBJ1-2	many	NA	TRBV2	CASEGSDYGYTF	TGTGCCAGCGAGGGGTCGGACTATGGCTACACCTTC
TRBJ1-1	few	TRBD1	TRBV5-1	CASSATGTGGGGTEAFF	TGCGCCAGCAGCGCGACCGGGACAGGGGGCGGCGGCACTGAAGCTTTCTTT
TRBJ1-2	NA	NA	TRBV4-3	CASSRSGATNYGYTF	TGCGCCAGCAGCCGGTCCGGGGCCACTAACTATGGCTACACCTTC
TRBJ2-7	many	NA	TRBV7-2	CASSSFNEQYF	TGTGCCAGCAGCTCCTTTAACGAGCAGTACTTC
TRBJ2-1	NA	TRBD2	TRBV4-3	CASSQTSGRAHEQFF	TGCGCCAGCAGCCAAACTAGCGGGAGGGCCCATGAGCAGTTCTTC
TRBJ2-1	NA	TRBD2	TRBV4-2	CASSQEGGSAYNEQFF	TGTGCCAGCAGCCAAGAGGGAGGGAGTGCTTACAATGAGCAGTTCTTC
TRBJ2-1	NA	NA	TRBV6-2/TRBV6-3	CASTLPAGNNEQFF	TGTGCCAGCACCCTCCCGGCGGGAAACAATGAGCAGTTCTTC
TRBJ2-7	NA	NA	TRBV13	CASRPGRPLVYEQYF	TGTGCCAGCAGACCGGGGCGGCCCCTGGTCTACGAGCAGTACTTC